This T cell receptor (beta chain) stems from a study of blood T cells in healthy people across ages. Study-wide results and limits: CMV status of donors was not determined, possibly confounding expanded clonotype changes. Getting older went along with TCR beta diversity per million T cells dropping roughly linearly.

Note on this clonotype: The antigen is undetermined.

Ranging in age from about 6 to 100, the donors were healthy Caucasian individuals from Russia. Sample-barcoded 5' priming and a J-beta primer mix drove a second PCR of 7 to 11 cycles. Every single cDNA molecule received a tag from a template-switch adaptor with 12 random nucleotides. One entry per CDR3 protein results from TCRdb running MiXCR on the 5' RACE reads. The table includes about 1.1 million distinct CDR3 sequences, roughly two fifths detected once. Germline loops: CDR1 WNHNN, CDR2 SYGVQD (reference sequence). V was pared by 8 bases and J by 6 bases, with 17 bases between. This CDR3 is 13 amino acids long.

This chain uses TRBV10-1 with TRBJ2-7, with D unresolved. Sequenced sample: blood. The sequence derives from a young man in good health. CDR3 loop: CASCPTLTAEQYF. CDR3 nucleotide sequence: TGCGCCAGCTGTCCGACGCTCACCGCCGAGCAGTACTTC.